The 30 T cell receptor beta chains below come from one sample, sequenced in a study of T-cell reconstitution after alpha-beta-depleted transplantation in children. The TCRbeta library was prepared with unique molecular identifiers. TCRdb analysed the PCR reads with MiXCR anew, one entry per CDR3 protein. Among a few hundred thousand distinct CDR3 sequences listed, roughly a tenth were seen once. The sequenced sample was PBMCs from the stem cell graft donor, obtained from the stem cell graft. Every receptor here comes from a human donor who donated a stem cell graft to a child with acute myeloid leukemia.

This chain connects TRBV29-1 to TRBJ1-2; D perhaps matches TRBD1 (6 bases). This CDR3 region has 13 residues. Germline CDR1 and CDR2: SQVTM and ANQGSEA. V dropped 4 bases and J dropped 7 bases, with 16 bases sitting between them. DNA of the CDR3: TGCAGCGTTGCCGTGGGGGCCGAGAGTGGCTACACCTTC. It translates to CSVAVGAESGYTF. The variable domain in full, with the rest retrieved from reference TRBV29-1 and TRBJ1-2, is SAVISQKPSRDICQRGTSLTIQCQVDSQVTMMFWYRQQPGQSLTLIATANQGSEATYESGFVIDKFPISRPNLTFSTLTVSNMSPEDSSIYLCSVAVGAESGYTFGSGTRLTVV.

This clonotype occurred a few times. The CDR3 DNA reads TGCGCCAGCAGCCAGGGCAGTTTCAACGAGCAGTACTTC. This translates into CASSQGSFNEQYF. The rearrangement links TRBV4-1 to TRBJ2-7; D unclear. Germline lookup yields CDR1 MGHRA and CDR2 YSYEKL. The CDR3 is made up of 13 amino acids. Trimming shortened V by 3 bases and J by 5 bases, and 11 bases separated the two germline ends.

The chain uses TRBV3-1 and TRBJ2-7; 7 nucleotides align to TRBD1. The CDR3 is 13 residues long. Losses at the gene ends were 6 bases for V and 3 bases for J; bases not matched to a gene: 5. CDR1 is LGHDT and CDR2 is YNNKEL in the germline V gene (reference sequence). The CDR3 is CASSWNRGYEQYF. Written as DNA, the CDR3 is TGTGCCAGCAGTTGGAACAGGGGCTACGAGCAGTACTTC.

This chain uses TRBV5-1 with TRBJ2-5, with D perhaps matching TRBD1 or TRBD2 (6 bases each). V was cut by 3 bases and J by 4 bases, with 16 bases left in between. Germline CDR1 reads SGHRS; CDR2 reads YFSETQ. The CDR3 has 15 residues. CDR3 nucleotides: TGCGCCAGCAGCTGGGGGGCTAGTCTGGGAGAGACCCAGTACTTC. Its protein product is CASSWGASLGETQYF.

This chain uses TRBV4-2 with TRBJ2-3; no clear D. Near its end, the DNA agrees better with TRBJ1-5, so the J call may be wrong. This CDR3 is 16 amino acids long. CDR1 is LGHNA, CDR2 YNFKEQ, per germline. The CDR3 is CASSQVLAGSTDTQHF. The CDR3 DNA reads as TGTGCCAGCAGCCAAGTACTAGCGGGAAGCACAGATACGCAGCATTTT.

This clonotype was seen ten or more times. This sequence joins TRBV20-1 and TRBJ2-1, with 13 positions matching TRBD2. V trimming: 5 bases; J trimming: 9 bases; junction bases outside the gene matches: 10. Germline V CDR1 and CDR2: DFQATT, SNEGSKA (reference sequence). The CDR3 is made up of 15 amino acids. CDR3 DNA sequence: TGCAGTGCTGGAAGACTAGCGGGGGGCCGCGGTGAGCAGTTCTTC. It is translated as CSAGRLAGGRGEQFF.

The J gene is TRBJ2-3, the V gene TRBV5-1; TRBD1 might be the D (5 bases). Trimming took off 4 bases at V and 2 bases at J, with 11 bases between the two ends. The V gene's germline CDR1 is SGHRS and CDR2 YFSETQ. The CDR3 has 14 amino acids. CDR3 residues: CASSPGHTTDTQYF. As DNA, the CDR3 is TGCGCCAGCAGCCCCGGACATACCACAGATACGCAGTATTTT. Drawing the rest from reference TRBV5-1 and TRBJ2-3, the complete variable domain is KAGVTQTPRYLIKTRGQQVTLSCSPISGHRSVSWYQQTPGQGLQFLFEYFSETQRNKGNFPGRFSGRQFSNSRSEMNVSTLELGDSALYLCASSPGHTTDTQYFGPGTRLTVL.

In this sample, this clonotype turned up a few times. This sequence joins TRBV12-3 or TRBV12-4 and TRBJ2-5; TRBD2 matches at 10 bases. J gave up 2 bases and V 1 base, and 4 bases lay outside the gene matches. The CDR3 consists of 16 residues. The CDR3 DNA sequence: TGTGCCAGCAGTTTAGGGGCTAGCGGGGGACAAGAGACCCAGTACTTC. The encoded protein is CASSLGASGGQETQYF.

The DNA of the CDR3 is TGTGCCAGCAGCGGGTTGTACTCTGGGGCCAACGTCCTGACTTTC. Its translation is CASSGLYSGANVLTF. The rearrangement joins TRBV27 to TRBJ2-6; D unclear. This CDR3 has 15 amino acids. Germline CDR1 is MNHEY and CDR2 is SMNVEV (reference sequence). With 6 bases removed from V and 0 bases from J, the gap between germline ends came to 9 bases.

This clonotype was observed a handful of times. V is TRBV6-1 and J is TRBJ1-4, with a possible D match to TRBD1 (5 bases). The V and J ends lost 5 bases and 1 base respectively, with 11 bases between them. This CDR3 spans 15 amino acids. The germline gives CDR1 MNHNS, CDR2 SASEGT. The CDR3: CASSPSQGTNEKLFF. The CDR3 DNA follows: TGTGCCAGCAGTCCCTCCCAGGGAACTAATGAAAAACTGTTTTTT.

V is TRBV19 and J is TRBJ1-1; TRBD1 matches 10 bases. With V trimmed by 7 bases and J by 7 bases, 12 bases remained unmatched. The CDR3 is made up of 15 amino acids. CDR1 is LNHDA and CDR2 is SQIVND in the germline V gene (reference sequence). The CDR3 coding sequence is TGTGCCAGTAATTCCCCGGGACAGGGGTTTGATGAAGCTTTCTTT. Amino acids: CASNSPGQGFDEAFF.

V is TRBV7-2 and J is TRBJ2-1; D assignment may be TRBD1 or TRBD2 (5 bases each). The germline V and J ends were trimmed by 5 bases and 1 base, with 15 bases remaining between them. Germline loops: CDR1 SGHTA, CDR2 FQGNSA. CDR3 size: 16 residues. CDR3 residues: CASSPQGAGSYNEQFF. The CDR3 DNA follows: TGTGCCAGCAGCCCCCAAGGGGCGGGTTCCTACAATGAGCAGTTCTTC. Looking up the rest from reference TRBV7-2 and TRBJ2-1 gives the full variable domain: GAGVSQSPSNKVTEKGKDVELRCDPISGHTALYWYRQSLGQGLEFLIYFQGNSAPDKSGLPSDRFSAERTGGSVSTLTIQRTQQEDSAVYLCASSPQGAGSYNEQFFGPGTRLTVL.

This clonotype occurred a few times. The gene calls are TRBV20-1 and TRBJ1-6; 8 bases fit TRBD1. CDR1 is DFQATT and CDR2 is SNEGSKA in the germline V gene (reference sequence). This CDR3 has 14 residues. The J segment lost 8 bases and the V segment lost 7 bases, leaving 10 bases of the junction unmatched. The CDR3 sequence: CSVTGGAKDSPLHF. The DNA for the CDR3 is TGCAGTGTCACAGGGGGGGCTAAAGATTCACCCCTCCACTTT.

The CDR3, as DNA: TGTGCCAGCGGACGTACCCTCTCCTACGAGCAGTACGTC. Its protein is CASGRTLSYEQYV. V usage is TRBV9 and J usage is TRBJ2-7, with no clear D. The germline V and J ends were trimmed by 7 bases and 0 bases, with 11 bases remaining between them. The germline V gene encodes CDR1 SGDLS and CDR2 YYNGEE. The CDR3 loop spans 13 amino acids.

This clonotype was counted a few times. The chain has TRBV12-3 or TRBV12-4 and TRBJ2-2; 9 nucleotides line up with TRBD1. J lost 4 bases, V lost 6 bases, and 9 bases had no gene match. This CDR3 is 16 amino acids long. The CDR3: CASSPQGAASTGELFF. Here the CDR3 DNA reads TGTGCCAGCAGCCCACAGGGGGCGGCGAGCACCGGGGAGCTGTTTTTT.

V usage is TRBV20-1 and J usage is TRBJ2-7; TRBD2 matches 8 bases. The germline CDR1 and CDR2 sequences are DFQATT and SNEGSKA (reference sequence). Germline trimming cut 3 bases from V and 6 bases from J; bases unmatched to any gene: 10. CDR3 length: 14 residues. For the CDR3, the DNA is TGCAGTGCTAGGAAGCGGGAGAGATTTCTCGAGCAGTACTTC. This sequence encodes CSARKRERFLEQYF.

The V call is TRBV7-9, the J call TRBJ1-3, with 7 nucleotides matching TRBD1. V shed 5 bases and J 4 bases; nucleotides not matched to a gene: 5. Germline V gives CDR1 SEHNR, CDR2 FQNEAQ (reference sequence). The CDR3 runs 14 residues. CDR3 in amino acids: CASSPPTGGNTIYF. In DNA form, the CDR3 reads TGTGCCAGCAGCCCGCCGACAGGGGGAAACACCATATATTTT.

This clonotype was detected only a few times. CDR3 nucleotide sequence: TGCAGCGTTGAAGACAGGAGCTCCTACGAGCAGTACTTC. This translates into CSVEDRSSYEQYF. This chain uses TRBV29-1 with TRBJ2-7; no clear D. Trimming removed 0 bases at V and 0 bases at J, with 6 bases between. This CDR3 is 13 amino acids long. Germline V gene sequence: CDR1 SQVTM, CDR2 ANQGSEA.

This clonotype occurred a few times. The rearrangement joins TRBV5-1 to TRBJ1-2; TRBD1 matches at 10 bases. J was trimmed by 8 bases and V by 0 bases; bases with no gene match: 7. The length of the CDR3 is 15 residues. Germline values: CDR1 SGHRS, CDR2 YFSETQ. The chain's CDR3 is CASSLGQGAPVGYTF. CDR3 nucleotide sequence: TGCGCCAGCAGCTTGGGACAGGGGGCACCCGTGGGCTACACCTTC.

V gene TRBV7-9 combines with J gene TRBJ2-3; D might be TRBD1 or TRBD2, each matching 5 bases. The germline gives CDR1 SEHNR, CDR2 FQNEAQ (reference sequence). The CDR3 is 16 residues long. Deletions cut 5 bases from V and 2 bases from J, with 17 bases between. CDR3 amino acids: CASSTGTESYTDTQYF. DNA for the CDR3: TGTGCCAGCAGCACTGGGACGGAGAGTTACACAGATACGCAGTATTTT.

This chain uses TRBV4-3 with TRBJ1-1; 7 nucleotides match TRBD1. CDR3 length: 14 amino acids. The V gene's germline CDR1 is LGHNA and CDR2 YSLEER. Trimming at V came to 4 bases and at J to 4 bases, leaving 6 bases not matched to a gene. CDR3 amino acids: CASSRRTGSTEAFF. The CDR3 region has the DNA TGCGCCAGCAGCCGACGGACAGGTAGCACTGAAGCTTTCTTT.

CDR3 protein: CSAPDRVSYGYTF. DNA for the CDR3: TGCAGTGCCCCAGACAGGGTGTCCTATGGCTACACCTTC. The rearrangement uses TRBV20-1 and TRBJ1-2, with TRBD1 identical over 7 bases. Germline-derived CDR1 and CDR2 are DFQATT and SNEGSKA (reference sequence). The length of the CDR3 is 13 residues. The trim removed 6 bases at V and 4 bases at J, leaving 8 bases unmatched.

This clonotype has a handful of counts. V usage is TRBV9 and J usage is TRBJ2-1; D might be TRBD2 (5 bases). The CDR3 is made up of 14 amino acids. Germline CDR1 and CDR2: SGDLS and YYNGEE. Trimming took off 3 bases at V and 7 bases at J, with 14 bases between the two ends. CDR3 region: CASSEAPSGNEQFF. The CDR3 coding sequence is TGTGCCAGCAGCGAGGCCCCGTCGGGAAATGAGCAGTTCTTC.

V usage is TRBV11-1 and J usage is TRBJ1-1; D not certain. Trimming removed 1 base at V and 11 bases at J, with 14 bases between. Germline V gene sequence: CDR1 SGHAT, CDR2 FQDESV (reference sequence). CDR3 length: 13 amino acids. The CDR3 DNA sequence: TGTGCCAGCAGCTTAGGAGGTACAAGGATGGCTTTCTTT. Its protein product is CASSLGGTRMAFF.

This clonotype has a count of ten or more. V gene TRBV5-1 combines with J gene TRBJ2-5; 9 bases agree with TRBD1. Trimming cost V 4 bases and J 4 bases; bases outside gene matches: 8. Germline CDR1 reads SGHRS; CDR2 reads YFSETQ. The CDR3 length is 15 residues. The CDR3 spells CASSPTEQGAETQYF. The CDR3 DNA is TGCGCCAGCAGCCCCACTGAACAGGGGGCAGAGACCCAGTACTTC. Full variable domain (missing parts from reference TRBV5-1 and TRBJ2-5): KAGVTQTPRYLIKTRGQQVTLSCSPISGHRSVSWYQQTPGQGLQFLFEYFSETQRNKGNFPGRFSGRQFSNSRSEMNVSTLELGDSALYLCASSPTEQGAETQYFGPGTRLLVL.

Only a few counts were recorded for this clonotype. The chain carries TRBV7-6 and TRBJ2-2; tentative D call: TRBD2 (5 bases). Germline V gives CDR1 SGHVS, CDR2 FNYEAQ. V was pared by 2 bases and J by 2 bases, with 12 bases between. The CDR3 extends over 16 amino acids. DNA for the CDR3: TGTGCCAGCAGCTTACAGGCGGGTACTAACACCGGGGAGCTGTTTTTT. It codes for CASSLQAGTNTGELFF.

The chain couples TRBV24-1 to TRBJ2-1; 7 bases fit TRBD2. Germline V gene lookup returns CDR1 KGHDR and CDR2 SFDVKD. The V and J ends lost 4 bases and 4 bases, in that order; junction bases with no gene match: 3. This CDR3 is built from 14 residues. This chain's CDR3 is CATSEGGVYNEQFF. Here the CDR3 DNA reads TGTGCCACCAGTGAGGGGGGGGTGTACAATGAGCAGTTCTTC.

V and J are TRBV7-3 and TRBJ1-1; possible D gene TRBD1, 6 bases. The CDR3 has 13 amino acids. The germline V gene has CDR1 SGHTA and CDR2 FQGTGA. Trimming left V 1 base short and J 5 bases short, with 8 bases between. The CDR3 nucleotides are TGTGCCAGCAGCTTAATAGGACAGACTGAAGCTTTCTTT. Translated, it gives CASSLIGQTEAFF.

The V call is TRBV12-3 or TRBV12-4, the J call TRBJ2-3; possible D gene TRBD1, 8 bases. This CDR3 contains 19 residues. V lost 4 bases and J 0 bases, leaving 23 bases between the germline ends. The CDR3 sequence: CASSWTGRGRASSTDTQYF. CDR3 in DNA: TGTGCCAGCAGTTGGACAGGGAGGGGAAGGGCTTCTAGCACAGATACGCAGTATTTT.

The chain uses TRBV7-8 and TRBJ2-5; 8 bases align to TRBD1. CDR3 size: 14 residues. Germline lookup yields CDR1 SGHVS and CDR2 FQNEAQ. Trimming removed 5 bases from V and 5 bases from J; junction bases left unmatched: 7. Written as DNA, the CDR3 is TGTGCCAGCAGCGCAGACAGGGGTCGCGAGACCCAGTACTTC. Residues: CASSADRGRETQYF.